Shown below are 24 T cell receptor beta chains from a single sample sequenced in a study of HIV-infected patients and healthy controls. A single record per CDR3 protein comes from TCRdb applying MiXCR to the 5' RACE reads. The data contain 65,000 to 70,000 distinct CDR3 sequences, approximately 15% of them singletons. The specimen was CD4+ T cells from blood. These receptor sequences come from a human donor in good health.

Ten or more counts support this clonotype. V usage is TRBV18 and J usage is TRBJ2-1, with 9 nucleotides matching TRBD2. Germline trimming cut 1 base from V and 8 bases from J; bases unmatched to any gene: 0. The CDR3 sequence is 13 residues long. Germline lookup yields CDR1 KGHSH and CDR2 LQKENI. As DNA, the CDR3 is TGTGCCAGCTCACCACTAGCGGGGGATGAGCAGTTCTTC. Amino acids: CASSPLAGDEQFF.

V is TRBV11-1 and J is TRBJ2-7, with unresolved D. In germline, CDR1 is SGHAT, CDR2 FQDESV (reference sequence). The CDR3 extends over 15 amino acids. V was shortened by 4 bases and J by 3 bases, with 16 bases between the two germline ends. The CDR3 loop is CASSSRTGRLYEQYF. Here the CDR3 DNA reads TGTGCCAGCAGCTCCCGGACCGGTAGGCTCTACGAGCAGTACTTC.

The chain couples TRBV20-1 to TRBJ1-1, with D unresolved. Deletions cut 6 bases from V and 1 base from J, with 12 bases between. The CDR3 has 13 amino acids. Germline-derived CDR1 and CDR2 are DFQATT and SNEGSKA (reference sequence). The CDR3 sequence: CSARSGQNTEAFF. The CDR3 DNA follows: TGCAGTGCCCGGTCCGGTCAGAACACTGAAGCTTTCTTT.

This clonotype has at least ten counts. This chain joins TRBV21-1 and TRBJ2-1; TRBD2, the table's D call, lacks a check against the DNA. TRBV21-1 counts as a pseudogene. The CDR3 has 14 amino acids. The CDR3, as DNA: TGTGCCAGCGAAGGGACTAGCGGGGACAATGAGCAGTTCTTC. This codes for CASEGTSGDNEQFF.

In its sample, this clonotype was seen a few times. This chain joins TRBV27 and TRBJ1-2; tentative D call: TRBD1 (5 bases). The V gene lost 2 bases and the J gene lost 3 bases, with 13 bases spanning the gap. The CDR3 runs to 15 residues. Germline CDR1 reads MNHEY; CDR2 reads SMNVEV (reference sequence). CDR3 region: CASSLEGELHYGYTF. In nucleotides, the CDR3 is TGTGCCAGCAGTTTAGAAGGGGAGCTGCACTATGGCTACACCTTC.

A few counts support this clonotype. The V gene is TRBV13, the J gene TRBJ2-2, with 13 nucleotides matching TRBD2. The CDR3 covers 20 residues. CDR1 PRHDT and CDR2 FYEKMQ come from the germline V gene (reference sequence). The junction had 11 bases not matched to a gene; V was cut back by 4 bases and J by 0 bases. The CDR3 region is CASSSPHRLAGGPNTGELFF. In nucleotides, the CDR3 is TGTGCCAGCAGCTCCCCCCATCGACTAGCGGGGGGACCGAACACCGGGGAGCTGTTTTTT.

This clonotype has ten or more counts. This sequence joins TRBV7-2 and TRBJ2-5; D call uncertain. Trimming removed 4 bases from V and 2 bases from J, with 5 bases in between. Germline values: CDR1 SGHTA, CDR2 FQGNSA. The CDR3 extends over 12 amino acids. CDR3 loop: CASSSTQETQYF. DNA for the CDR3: TGTGCCAGCAGCTCGACACAAGAGACCCAGTACTTC.

The CDR3 DNA follows: TGTGCCACCAGCGTCCCGGGGGGTGCTTCTGGAAACACCATATATTTT. Its protein product is CATSVPGGASGNTIYF. The V and J genes are TRBV15 and TRBJ1-3; possible D gene TRBD1, 5 bases. Between the trimmed V and J ends, which lost 5 bases and 1 base, there was a span of 15 bases. This CDR3 region has 16 residues. Germline values: CDR1 LNHNV, CDR2 YYDKDF (reference sequence).

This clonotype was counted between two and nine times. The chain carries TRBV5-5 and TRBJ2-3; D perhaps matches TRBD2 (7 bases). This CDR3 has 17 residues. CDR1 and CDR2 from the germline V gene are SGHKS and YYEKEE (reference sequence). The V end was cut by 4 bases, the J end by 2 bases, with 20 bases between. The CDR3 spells CASSGGGGSSYTDTQYF. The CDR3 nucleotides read TGTGCCAGCAGCGGAGGGGGGGGGAGCTCATACACAGATACGCAGTATTTT.

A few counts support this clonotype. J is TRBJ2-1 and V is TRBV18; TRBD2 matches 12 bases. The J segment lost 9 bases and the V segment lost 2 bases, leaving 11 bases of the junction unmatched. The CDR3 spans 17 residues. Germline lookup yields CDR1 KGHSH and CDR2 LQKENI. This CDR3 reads CASSPIPTSGGSGEQFF. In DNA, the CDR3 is TGTGCCAGCTCACCAATCCCGACTAGCGGGGGTTCGGGTGAGCAGTTCTTC.

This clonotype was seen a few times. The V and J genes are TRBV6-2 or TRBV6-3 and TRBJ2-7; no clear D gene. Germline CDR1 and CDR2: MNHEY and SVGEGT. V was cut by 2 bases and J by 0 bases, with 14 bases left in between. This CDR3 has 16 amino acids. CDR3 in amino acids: CASSYGRQVSSYEQYF. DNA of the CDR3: TGTGCCAGCAGTTACGGCAGACAAGTGAGCTCCTACGAGCAGTACTTC.

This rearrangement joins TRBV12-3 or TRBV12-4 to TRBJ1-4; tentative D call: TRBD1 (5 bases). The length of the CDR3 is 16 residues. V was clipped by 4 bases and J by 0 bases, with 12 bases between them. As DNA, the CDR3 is TGTGCCAGCAGTTCGGGGCCAGGCGCAACTAATGAAAAACTGTTTTTT. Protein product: CASSSGPGATNEKLFF.

CDR3 residues: CASTTGFSYNEQFF. In DNA, the CDR3 is TGTGCCAGCACCACCGGCTTTTCCTACAATGAGCAGTTCTTC. The rearrangement links TRBV6-6 to TRBJ2-1; D not resolved. The CDR3 consists of 14 residues. V dropped 7 bases and J dropped 1 base, with 11 bases sitting between them. Germline CDR1 and CDR2: MNHNY and SVGAGI (reference sequence).

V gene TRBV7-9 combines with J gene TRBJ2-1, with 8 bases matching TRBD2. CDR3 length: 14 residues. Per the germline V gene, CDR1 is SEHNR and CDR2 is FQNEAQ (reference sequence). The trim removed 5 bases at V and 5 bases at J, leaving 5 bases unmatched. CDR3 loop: CASSPAGVDNEQFF. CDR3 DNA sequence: TGTGCCAGCAGCCCAGCGGGGGTAGACAATGAGCAGTTCTTC.

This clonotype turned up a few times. The CDR3, as DNA: TGTGCCAGCTCGAGAAACGCTCGGGACAGTAATCAGCCCCAGCATTTT. Translation gives CASSRNARDSNQPQHF. The chain employs TRBV6-5 and TRBJ1-5; 7 bases are shared with TRBD1. Germline CDR1 is MNHEY and CDR2 is SVGAGI. Losses at the gene ends were 8 bases for V and 4 bases for J; bases not matched to a gene: 14. This CDR3 has 16 residues.

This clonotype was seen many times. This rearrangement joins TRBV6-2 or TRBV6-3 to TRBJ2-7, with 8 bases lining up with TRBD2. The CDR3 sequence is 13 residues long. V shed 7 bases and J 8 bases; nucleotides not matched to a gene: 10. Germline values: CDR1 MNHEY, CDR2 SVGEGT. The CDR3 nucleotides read TGTGCCAGCACCCCCGCCGGACTAGCCCAGCAGTACTTC. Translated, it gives CASTPAGLAQQYF.

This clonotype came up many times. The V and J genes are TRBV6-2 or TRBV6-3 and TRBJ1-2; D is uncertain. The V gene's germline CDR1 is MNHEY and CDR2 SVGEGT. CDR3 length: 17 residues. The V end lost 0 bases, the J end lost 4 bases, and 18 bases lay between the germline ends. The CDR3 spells CASSYSTRGTSSYGYTF. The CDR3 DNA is TGTGCCAGCAGTTACTCTACTCGAGGCACCAGTAGCTATGGCTACACCTTC.

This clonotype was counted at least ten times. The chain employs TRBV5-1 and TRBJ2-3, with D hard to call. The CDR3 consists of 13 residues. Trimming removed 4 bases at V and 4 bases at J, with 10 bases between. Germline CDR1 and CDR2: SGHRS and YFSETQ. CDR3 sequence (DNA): TGCGCCAGCAGCGAGTCCTTCTCAGATACGCAGTATTTT. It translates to CASSESFSDTQYF.

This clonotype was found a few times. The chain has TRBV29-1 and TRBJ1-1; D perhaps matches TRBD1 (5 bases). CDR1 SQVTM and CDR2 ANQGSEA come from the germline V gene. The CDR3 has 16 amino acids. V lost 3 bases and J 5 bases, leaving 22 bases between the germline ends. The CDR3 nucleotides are TGCAGCGTTGAGAGGTCGGCCAGCCACGGGGGTACTGAAGCTTTCTTT. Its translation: CSVERSASHGGTEAFF.

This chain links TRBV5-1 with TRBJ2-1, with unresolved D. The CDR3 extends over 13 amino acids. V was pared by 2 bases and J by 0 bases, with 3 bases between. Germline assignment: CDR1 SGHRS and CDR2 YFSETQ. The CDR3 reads CASSFNSYNEQFF. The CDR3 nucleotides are TGCGCCAGCAGCTTTAACTCCTACAATGAGCAGTTCTTC. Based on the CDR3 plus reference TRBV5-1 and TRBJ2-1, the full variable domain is KAGVTQTPRYLIKTRGQQVTLSCSPISGHRSVSWYQQTPGQGLQFLFEYFSETQRNKGNFPGRFSGRQFSNSRSEMNVSTLELGDSALYLCASSFNSYNEQFFGPGTRLTVL.

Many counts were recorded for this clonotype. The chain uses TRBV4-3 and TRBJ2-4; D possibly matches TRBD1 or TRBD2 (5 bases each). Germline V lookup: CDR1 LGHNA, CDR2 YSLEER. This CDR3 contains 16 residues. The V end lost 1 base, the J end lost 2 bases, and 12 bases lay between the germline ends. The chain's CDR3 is CASSQGTGLSKNIQYF. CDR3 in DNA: TGCGCCAGCAGCCAAGGAACAGGACTTTCCAAAAACATTCAGTACTTC.

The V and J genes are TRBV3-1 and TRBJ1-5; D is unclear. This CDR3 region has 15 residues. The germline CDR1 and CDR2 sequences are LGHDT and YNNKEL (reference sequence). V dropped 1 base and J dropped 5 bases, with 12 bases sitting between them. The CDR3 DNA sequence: TGTGCCAGCAGCCAAGGAAGCGGGAATTATCAGCCCCAGCATTTT. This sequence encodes CASSQGSGNYQPQHF. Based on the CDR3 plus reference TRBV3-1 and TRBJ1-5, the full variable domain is DTAVSQTPKYLVTQMGNDKSIKCEQNLGHDTMYWYKQDSKKFLKIMFSYNNKELIINETVPNRFSPKSPDKAHLNLHINSLELGDSAVYFCASSQGSGNYQPQHFGDGTRLSIL.

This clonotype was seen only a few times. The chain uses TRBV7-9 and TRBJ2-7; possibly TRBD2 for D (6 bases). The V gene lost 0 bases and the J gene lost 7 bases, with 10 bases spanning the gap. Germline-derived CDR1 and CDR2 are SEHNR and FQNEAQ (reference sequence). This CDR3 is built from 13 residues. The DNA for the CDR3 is TGTGCCAGCAGCTTAGCCCGGGACTTTGAGCAGTACTTC. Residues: CASSLARDFEQYF.

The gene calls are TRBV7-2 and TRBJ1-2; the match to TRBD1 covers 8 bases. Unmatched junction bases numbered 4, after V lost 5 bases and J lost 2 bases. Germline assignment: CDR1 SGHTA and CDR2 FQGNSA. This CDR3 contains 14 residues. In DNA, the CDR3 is TGTGCCAGCAGCGGGAGGACAGGGAACTATGGCTACACCTTC. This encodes CASSGRTGNYGYTF.